This TCR beta chain was found in a study of T cells expressing NK-cell markers. The CDR3 consists of 13 residues. Germline V gene lookup returns CDR1 MNHEY and CDR2 SVGAGI. Study findings and constraints: The study found dominant NKG2C+ clonotypes at roughly 1.0-7.5% of CD8+ T cells in about 6 donors.

Scientists made TCR beta cDNA using 5'RACE template switching with UMIs. TCRdb reanalyzed the 5' RACE reads and collapses them to one entry per CDR3 protein, without DNA. Its table lists around 380,000 distinct CDR3 sequences. As concerns this clonotype: Its specificity is not known.

Sequencing input: blood T cells: a sorted CD56 or NKG2C T cell subset, CD4+ or CD8+ T cells, or bulk PBMC T cells (not recorded which). The rearrangement uses TRBV6-5 and TRBJ1-2; TCRdb's assignment of TRBD1 cannot be checked, as there is no DNA. The receptor comes from a woman aged 45-60 years in good health. CDR3 protein: CAIGRGRDYGYTF.